This T cell receptor beta chain came from a study of beta chain features in type 1 diabetes. General study findings and limits: Among all four CD4+ subsets, Type 1 diabetes patients had TCRB CDR3s that were moderately but significantly shorter.

Reverse transcription of all isolated RNA meant that expressed TCRB transcripts were sequenced. Samples of naive, central memory and regulatory T cells yielded a mean of approximately 3.9 million reads. Sequencing was performed with immunoSEQ multiplex PCR; in TCRdb, only in-frame clones are kept and a portion is missing. This sample yields hundreds of thousands of clones, of which about a tenth are seen a single time; about 0.018% belongs to the top ten. This clone has more than one count but fewer than ten. The antigen is undetermined. The receptor comes from a man aged 25 to 45 with type 1 diabetes. Sequenced material: naive CD4+ T cells from blood.

CDR3 coding DNA: TGTGCCAGCAGCTTCGGTCACCAAGAGACCCAGTACTTC. Translated, it gives CASSFGHQETQYF. The chain joins TRBV11-2 to TRBJ2-5; D gene uncertain. This CDR3 comprises 13 residues. Germline-derived CDR1 and CDR2 are SGHAT and FQNNGV. V lost 3 bases and J 0 bases, leaving 5 bases between the germline ends.